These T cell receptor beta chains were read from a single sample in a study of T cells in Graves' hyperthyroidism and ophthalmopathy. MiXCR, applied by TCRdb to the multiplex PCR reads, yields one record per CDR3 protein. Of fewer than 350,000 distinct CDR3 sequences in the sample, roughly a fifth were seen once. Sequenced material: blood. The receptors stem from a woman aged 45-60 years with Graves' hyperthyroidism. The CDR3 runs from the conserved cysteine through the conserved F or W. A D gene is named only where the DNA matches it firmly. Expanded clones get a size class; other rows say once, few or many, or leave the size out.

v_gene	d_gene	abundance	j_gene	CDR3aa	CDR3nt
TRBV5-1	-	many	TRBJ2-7	CASSLRVGLEQYF	TGCGCCAGCAGCTTGAGGGTGGGGCTCGAGCAGTACTTC
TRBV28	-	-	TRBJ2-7	CASRTGFYEQYF	TGTGCCAGCAGGACAGGTTTCTACGAGCAGTACTTC
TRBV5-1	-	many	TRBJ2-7	CASSPQQGTYEQYF	TGCGCCAGCAGCCCTCAACAGGGAACCTACGAGCAGTACTTC
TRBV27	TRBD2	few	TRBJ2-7	CASSLSVLAGGHEQYF	TGTGCCAGCAGTTTGTCCGTTCTAGCGGGGGGCCACGAGCAGTACTTC
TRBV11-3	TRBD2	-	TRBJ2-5	CASSLGNFAGGETQYF	TGTGCCAGCAGCTTAGGGAACTTCGCGGGAGGAGAGACCCAGTACTTC
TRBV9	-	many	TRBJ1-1	CASSVSANTEAFF	TGTGCCAGCAGCGTATCAGCGAACACTGAAGCTTTCTTT
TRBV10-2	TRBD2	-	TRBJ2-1	CASGTSANEQFF	TGCGCCAGCGGGACTAGCGCCAATGAGCAGTTCTTC
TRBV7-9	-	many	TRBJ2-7	CASSLDVSSYEQYF	TGTGCCAGCAGCTTGGACGTGAGCTCCTACGAGCAGTACTTC
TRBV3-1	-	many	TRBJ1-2	CASSPPGRRAPGYGYTF	TGTGCCAGCAGCCCCCCCGGGCGAAGGGCGCCGGGCTATGGCTACACCTTC
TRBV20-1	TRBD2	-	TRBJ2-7	CSARDRSGGGYEQYF	TGCAGTGCTAGAGATCGGTCGGGGGGGGGCTACGAGCAGTACTTC
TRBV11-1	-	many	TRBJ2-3	CASSYLIPAPGTDTQYF	TGTGCCAGCAGCTACCTGATTCCCGCTCCCGGCACAGATACGCAGTATTTT
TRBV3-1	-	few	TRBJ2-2	CASSHGDPGELFF	TGTGCCAGCAGCCATGGCGATCCCGGGGAGCTGTTTTTT
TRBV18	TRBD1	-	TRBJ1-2	CASSPPGQLLGGYTF	TGTGCCAGCTCACCACCGGGACAGCTACTAGGTGGCTACACCTTC
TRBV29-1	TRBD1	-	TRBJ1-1	CSVLGMTGGTEAFF	TGCAGCGTCTTGGGTATGACAGGGGGAACTGAAGCTTTCTTT
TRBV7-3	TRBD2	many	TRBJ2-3	CASSVTSGGATDTQYF	TGTGCCAGCAGCGTCACTAGCGGGGGGGCCACAGATACGCAGTATTTT
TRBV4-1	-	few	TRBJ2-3	CASSQVVLVADTQYF	TGCGCCAGCAGCCAAGTTGTTCTAGTCGCAGATACGCAGTATTTT
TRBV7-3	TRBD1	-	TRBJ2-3	CASSALTGGADTQYF	TGTGCCAGCAGCGCGTTGACAGGGGGGGCAGATACGCAGTATTTT
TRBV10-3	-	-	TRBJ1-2	CAITASIVGKKGYTF	TGTGCCATCACCGCTTCCATCGTAGGGAAAAAGGGCTACACCTTC
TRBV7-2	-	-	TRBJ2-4	CASSLALSKNIQYF	TGTGCCAGCAGCTTGGCCTTGTCCAAAAACATTCAGTACTTC
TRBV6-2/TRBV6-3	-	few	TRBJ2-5	CASRLLYQETQYF	TGTGCCAGCAGGTTATTGTACCAAGAGACCCAGTACTTC
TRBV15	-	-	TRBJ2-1	CATSRLADGYNEQFF	TGTGCCACCAGCAGATTGGCGGATGGCTACAATGAGCAGTTCTTC
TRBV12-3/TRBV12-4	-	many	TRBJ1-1	CASSLPRGTYTEAFF	TGTGCCAGCAGTTTACCAAGGGGTACCTACACTGAAGCTTTCTTT
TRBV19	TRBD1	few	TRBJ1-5	CASSIGTGLGQPQHF	TGTGCCAGTAGTATAGGGACAGGGCTAGGTCAGCCCCAGCATTTT
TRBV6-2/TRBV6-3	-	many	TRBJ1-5	CASSYSGRVGQPQHF	TGTGCCAGCAGTTACTCGGGCAGGGTCGGTCAGCCCCAGCATTTT
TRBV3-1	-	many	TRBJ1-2	CASSNDNYGYTF	TGTGCCAGCAGCAACGACAACTATGGCTACACCTTC
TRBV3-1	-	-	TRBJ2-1	CASSQERESYNEQFF	TGTGCCAGCAGCCAAGAGCGTGAAAGCTACAATGAGCAGTTCTTC
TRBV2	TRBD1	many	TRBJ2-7	CASSLDRVVSYEQYF	TGTGCCAGCAGTCTGGACAGGGTTGTCTCCTACGAGCAGTACTTC
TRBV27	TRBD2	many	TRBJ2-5	CASSPGTSGGTQYF	TGTGCCAGCAGTCCGGGGACTAGCGGGGGGACCCAGTACTTC
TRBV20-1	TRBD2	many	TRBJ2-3	CSFSGRGTDTQYF	TGCAGCTTTAGCGGGAGGGGCACAGATACGCAGTATTTT
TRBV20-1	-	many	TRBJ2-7	CSASGPTWYEQYF	TGCAGTGCCTCCGGCCCCACCTGGTACGAGCAGTACTTC